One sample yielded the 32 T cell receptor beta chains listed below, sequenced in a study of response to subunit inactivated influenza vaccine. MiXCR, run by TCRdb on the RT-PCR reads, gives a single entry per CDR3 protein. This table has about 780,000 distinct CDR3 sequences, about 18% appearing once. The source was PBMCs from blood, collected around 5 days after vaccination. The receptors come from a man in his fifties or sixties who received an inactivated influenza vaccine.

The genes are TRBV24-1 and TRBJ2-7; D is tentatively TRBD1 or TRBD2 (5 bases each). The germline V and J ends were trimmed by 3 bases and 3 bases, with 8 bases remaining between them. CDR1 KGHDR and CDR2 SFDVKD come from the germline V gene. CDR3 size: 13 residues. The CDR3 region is CATSDGTDYEQYF. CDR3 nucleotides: TGTGCCACCAGTGATGGGACGGACTACGAGCAGTACTTC.

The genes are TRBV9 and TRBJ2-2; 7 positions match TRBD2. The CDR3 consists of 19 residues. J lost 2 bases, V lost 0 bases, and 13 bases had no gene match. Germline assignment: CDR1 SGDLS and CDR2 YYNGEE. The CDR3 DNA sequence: TGTGCCAGCAGCGTAGGACTCAGGTGGCCTAGCGGTAACACCGGGGAGCTGTTTTTT. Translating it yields CASSVGLRWPSGNTGELFF.

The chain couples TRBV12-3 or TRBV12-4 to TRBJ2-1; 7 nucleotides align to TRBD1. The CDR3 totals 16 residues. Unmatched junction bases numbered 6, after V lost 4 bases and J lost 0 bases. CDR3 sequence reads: CASSSPGQRSYNEQFF. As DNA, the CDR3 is TGTGCCAGCAGTTCCCCGGGACAGCGCTCCTACAATGAGCAGTTCTTC.

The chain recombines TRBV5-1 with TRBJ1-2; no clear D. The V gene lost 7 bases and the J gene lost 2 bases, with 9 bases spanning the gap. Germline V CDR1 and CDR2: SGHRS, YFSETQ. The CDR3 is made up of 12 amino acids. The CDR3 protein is CASGGPNYGYTF. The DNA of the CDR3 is TGCGCCAGCGGTGGACCCAACTATGGCTACACCTTC.

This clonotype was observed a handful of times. Here the CDR3 reads CASFRATYGYTF. The CDR3 DNA is TGTGCCAGTTTCCGGGCCACCTATGGCTACACCTTC. This chain connects TRBV9 to TRBJ1-2; D not certain. The CDR3 loop spans 12 amino acids. V shed 8 bases and J shed 4 bases, with 12 bases lying between them. CDR1 and CDR2 from the germline V gene are SGDLS and YYNGEE.

The CDR3 sequence: CASSDTGLAGRRGTQYF. The CDR3 coding sequence is TGTGCCAGCAGTGATACGGGACTAGCGGGGCGCAGGGGGACCCAGTACTTC. The rearrangement links TRBV2 to TRBJ2-5, with 13 nucleotides matching TRBD2. The CDR3 is 17 residues long. Germline V lookup: CDR1 SNHLY, CDR2 FYNNEI. Losses at the gene ends were 3 bases for V and 7 bases for J; bases not matched to a gene: 11. Looking up the rest from reference TRBV2 and TRBJ2-5 gives the full variable domain: EPEVTQTPSHQVTQMGQEVILRCVPISNHLYFYWYRQILGQKVEFLVSFYNNEISEKSEIFDDQFSVERPDGSNFTLKIRSTKLEDSAMYFCASSDTGLAGRRGTQYFGPGTRLLVL.

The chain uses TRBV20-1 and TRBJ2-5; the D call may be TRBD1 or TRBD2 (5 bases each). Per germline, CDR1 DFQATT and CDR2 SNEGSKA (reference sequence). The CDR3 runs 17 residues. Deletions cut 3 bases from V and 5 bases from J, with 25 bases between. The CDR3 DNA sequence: TGCAGTGCTAGGAGGGACGGCGAACGAATCGGAGGCGAGACCCAGTACTTC. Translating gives CSARRDGERIGGETQYF.

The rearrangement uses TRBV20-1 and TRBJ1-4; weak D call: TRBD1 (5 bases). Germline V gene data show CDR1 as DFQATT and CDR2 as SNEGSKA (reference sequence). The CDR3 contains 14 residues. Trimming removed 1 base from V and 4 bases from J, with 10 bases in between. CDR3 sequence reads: CSARARGLNEKLFF. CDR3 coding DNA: TGCAGTGCTAGAGCGAGGGGCCTTAATGAAAAACTGTTTTTT.

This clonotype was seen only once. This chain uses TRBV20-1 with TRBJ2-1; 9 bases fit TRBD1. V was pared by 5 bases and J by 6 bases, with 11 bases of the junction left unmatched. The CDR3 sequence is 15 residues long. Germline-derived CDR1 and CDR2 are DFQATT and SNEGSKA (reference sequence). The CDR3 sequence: CSAPTRDRVVNEQFF. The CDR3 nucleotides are TGCAGTGCTCCAACTCGGGACAGGGTTGTCAATGAGCAGTTCTTC.

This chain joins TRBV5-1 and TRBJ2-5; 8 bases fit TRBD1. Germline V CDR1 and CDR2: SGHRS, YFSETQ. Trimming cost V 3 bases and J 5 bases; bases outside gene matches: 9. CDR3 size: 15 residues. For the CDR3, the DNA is TGCGCCAGCAGCTCGGCCCAGGGGGCTATGGAGACCCAGTACTTC. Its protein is CASSSAQGAMETQYF.

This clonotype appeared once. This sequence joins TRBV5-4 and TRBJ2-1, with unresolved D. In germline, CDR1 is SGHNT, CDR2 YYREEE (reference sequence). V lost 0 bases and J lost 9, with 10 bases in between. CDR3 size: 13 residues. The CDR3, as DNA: TGTGCCAGCAGCTTGGGGGGAATGGGTGAGCAGTTCTTC. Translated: CASSLGGMGEQFF.

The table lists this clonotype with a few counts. The CDR3 nucleotides are TGCAGTGCTAGACCTGATGGACTAGCGAGGGCCGGGGAGCTGTTTTTT. Its translation is CSARPDGLARAGELFF. This chain links TRBV20-1 with TRBJ2-2, with TRBD2 identical over 9 bases. Germline values: CDR1 DFQATT, CDR2 SNEGSKA (reference sequence). The CDR3 has 16 amino acids. The V and J ends lost 2 bases and 6 bases, in that order; junction bases with no gene match: 10.

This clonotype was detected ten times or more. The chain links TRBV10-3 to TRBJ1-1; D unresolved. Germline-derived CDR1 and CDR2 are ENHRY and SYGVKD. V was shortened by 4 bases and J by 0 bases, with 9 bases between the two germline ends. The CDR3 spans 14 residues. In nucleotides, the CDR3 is TGTGCCATCAGTGGTGTAGGACTGAACACTGAAGCTTTCTTT. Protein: CAISGVGLNTEAFF.

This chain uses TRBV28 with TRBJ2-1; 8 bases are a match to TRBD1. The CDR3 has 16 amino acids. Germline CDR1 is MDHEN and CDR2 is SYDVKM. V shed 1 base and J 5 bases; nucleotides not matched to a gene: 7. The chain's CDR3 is CASSLSTWTGHNEQFF. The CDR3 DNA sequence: TGTGCCAGCAGTTTATCTACCTGGACAGGGCACAATGAGCAGTTCTTC.

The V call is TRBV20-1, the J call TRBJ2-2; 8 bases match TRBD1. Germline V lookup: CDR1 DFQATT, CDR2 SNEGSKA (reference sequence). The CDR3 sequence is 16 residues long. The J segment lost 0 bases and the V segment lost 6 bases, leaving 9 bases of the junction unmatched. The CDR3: CSAPRTGKANTGELFF. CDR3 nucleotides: TGCAGTGCCCCCCGGACAGGGAAGGCGAACACCGGGGAGCTGTTTTTT.

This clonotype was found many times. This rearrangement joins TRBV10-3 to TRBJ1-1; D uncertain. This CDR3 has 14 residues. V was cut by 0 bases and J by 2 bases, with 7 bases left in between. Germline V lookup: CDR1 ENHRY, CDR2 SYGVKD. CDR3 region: CAISESGSNTEAFF. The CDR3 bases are TGTGCCATCAGTGAGTCGGGCAGTAACACTGAAGCTTTCTTT.

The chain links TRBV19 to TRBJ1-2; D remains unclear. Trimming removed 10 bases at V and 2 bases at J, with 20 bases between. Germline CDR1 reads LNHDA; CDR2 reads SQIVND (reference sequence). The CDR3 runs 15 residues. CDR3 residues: CATKASGVSNYGYTF. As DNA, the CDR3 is TGTGCCACTAAGGCCAGCGGGGTGTCAAACTATGGCTACACCTTC.

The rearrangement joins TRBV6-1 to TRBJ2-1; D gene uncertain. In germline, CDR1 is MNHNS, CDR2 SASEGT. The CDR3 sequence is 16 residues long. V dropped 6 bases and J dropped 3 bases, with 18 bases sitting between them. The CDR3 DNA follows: TGTGCCAGCAGCCGGGCCACACTACGTAACTACAATGAGCAGTTCTTC. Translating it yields CASSRATLRNYNEQFF.

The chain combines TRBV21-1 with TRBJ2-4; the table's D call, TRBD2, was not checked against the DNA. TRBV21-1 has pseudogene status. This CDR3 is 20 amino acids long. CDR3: CASSKGTLAEGCAAKNIQYF. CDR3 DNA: TGTGCCAGCAGCAAAGGGACCCTGGCGGAGGGTTGTGCAGCCAAAAACATTCAGTACTTC.

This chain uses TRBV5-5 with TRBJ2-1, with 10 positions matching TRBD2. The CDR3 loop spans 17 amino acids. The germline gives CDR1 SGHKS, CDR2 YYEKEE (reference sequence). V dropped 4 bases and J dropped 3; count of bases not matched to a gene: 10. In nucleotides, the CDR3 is TGTGCCAGCAGCCTACCTAGCGGGAGCAACTACTACAATGAGCAGTTCTTC. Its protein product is CASSLPSGSNYYNEQFF.

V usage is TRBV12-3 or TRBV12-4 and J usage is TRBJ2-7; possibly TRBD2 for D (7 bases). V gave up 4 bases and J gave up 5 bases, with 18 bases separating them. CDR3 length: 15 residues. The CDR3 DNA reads TGTGCCAGCAGTTCCAGGGGTAGCGGGCGCCACGAGCAGTACTTC. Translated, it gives CASSSRGSGRHEQYF.

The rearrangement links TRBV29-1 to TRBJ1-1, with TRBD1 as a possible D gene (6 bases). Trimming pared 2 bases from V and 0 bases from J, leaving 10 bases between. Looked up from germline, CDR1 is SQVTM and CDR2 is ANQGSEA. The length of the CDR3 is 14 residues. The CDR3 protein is CSVERGGVNTEAFF. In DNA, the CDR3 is TGCAGCGTTGAAAGGGGGGGAGTGAACACTGAAGCTTTCTTT.

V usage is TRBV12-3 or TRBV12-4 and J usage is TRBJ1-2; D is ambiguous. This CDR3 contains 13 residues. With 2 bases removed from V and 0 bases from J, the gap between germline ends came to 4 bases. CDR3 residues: CASSLLSNYGYTF. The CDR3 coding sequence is TGTGCCAGCAGTTTATTGTCTAACTATGGCTACACCTTC.

The CDR3 region is CASSLSAGRANTEAFF. DNA for the CDR3: TGTGCCAGCAGCTTAAGTGCGGGGAGGGCGAACACTGAAGCTTTCTTT. The chain uses TRBV7-2 and TRBJ1-1; D unresolved. V was pared by 2 bases and J by 1 base, with 14 bases between. Germline V gives CDR1 SGHTA, CDR2 FQGNSA. This CDR3 comprises 16 residues.

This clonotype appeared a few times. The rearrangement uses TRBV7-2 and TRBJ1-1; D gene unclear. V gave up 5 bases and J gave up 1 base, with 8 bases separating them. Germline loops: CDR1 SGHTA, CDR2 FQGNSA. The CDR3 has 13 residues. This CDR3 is CASSTKRNTEAFF. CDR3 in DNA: TGTGCCAGCAGCACCAAACGGAACACTGAAGCTTTCTTT.

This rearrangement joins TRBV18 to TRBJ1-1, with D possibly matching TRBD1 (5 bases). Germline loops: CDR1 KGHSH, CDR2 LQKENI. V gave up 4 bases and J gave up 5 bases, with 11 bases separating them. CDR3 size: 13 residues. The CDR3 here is CASSQGQWTEAFF. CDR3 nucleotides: TGTGCCAGCTCACAGGGGCAGTGGACTGAAGCTTTCTTT.

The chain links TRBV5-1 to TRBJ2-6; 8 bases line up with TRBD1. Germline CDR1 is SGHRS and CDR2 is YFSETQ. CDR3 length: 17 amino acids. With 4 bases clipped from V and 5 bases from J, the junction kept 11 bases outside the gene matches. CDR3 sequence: CASSTGTGPSRANVLTF. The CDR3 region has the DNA TGCGCCAGCAGCACAGGGACAGGACCGTCCAGGGCCAACGTCCTGACTTTC. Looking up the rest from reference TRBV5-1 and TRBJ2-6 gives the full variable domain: KAGVTQTPRYLIKTRGQQVTLSCSPISGHRSVSWYQQTPGQGLQFLFEYFSETQRNKGNFPGRFSGRQFSNSRSEMNVSTLELGDSALYLCASSTGTGPSRANVLTFGAGSRLTVL.

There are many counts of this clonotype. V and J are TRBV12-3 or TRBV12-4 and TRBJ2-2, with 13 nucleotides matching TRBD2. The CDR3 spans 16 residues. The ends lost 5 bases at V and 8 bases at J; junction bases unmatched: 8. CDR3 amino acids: CASSPRTSGSGGELFF. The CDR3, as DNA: TGTGCCAGCAGTCCTCGGACTAGCGGGAGTGGTGGGGAGCTGTTTTTT.

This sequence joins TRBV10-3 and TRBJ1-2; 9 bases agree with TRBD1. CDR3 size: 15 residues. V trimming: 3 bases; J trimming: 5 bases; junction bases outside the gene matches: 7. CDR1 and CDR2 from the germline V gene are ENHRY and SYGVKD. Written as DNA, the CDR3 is TGTGCCATCAGTGACCAACCGGGACAGGGATATGGCTACACCTTC. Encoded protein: CAISDQPGQGYGYTF.

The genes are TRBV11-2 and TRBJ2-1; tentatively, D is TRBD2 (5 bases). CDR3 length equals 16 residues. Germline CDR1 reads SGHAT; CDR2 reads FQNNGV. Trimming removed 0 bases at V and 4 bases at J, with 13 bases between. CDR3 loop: CASSLDSLWEYNEQFF. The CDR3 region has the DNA TGTGCCAGCAGCTTAGATAGCCTGTGGGAGTACAATGAGCAGTTCTTC.

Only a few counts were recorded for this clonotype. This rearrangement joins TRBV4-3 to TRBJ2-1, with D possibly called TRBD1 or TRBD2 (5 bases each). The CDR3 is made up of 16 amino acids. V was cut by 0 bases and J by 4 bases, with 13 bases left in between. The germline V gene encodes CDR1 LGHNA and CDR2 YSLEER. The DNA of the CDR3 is TGCGCCAGCAGCCAAGATCCGAGAGGGGATTACAATGAGCAGTTCTTC. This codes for CASSQDPRGDYNEQFF.

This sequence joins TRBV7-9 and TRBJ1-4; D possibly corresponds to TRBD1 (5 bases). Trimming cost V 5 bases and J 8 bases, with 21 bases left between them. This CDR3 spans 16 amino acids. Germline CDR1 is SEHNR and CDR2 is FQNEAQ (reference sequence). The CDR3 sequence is CASSRVEGRGLEKLFF. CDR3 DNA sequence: TGTGCCAGCAGCCGAGTCGAGGGGCGAGGACTCGAAAAACTGTTTTTT.